This T cell receptor (beta chain) was obtained from a study of T cells after yellow fever vaccination. Germline V gene data show CDR1 as SGHRS and CDR2 as YFSETQ. The length of the CDR3 is 14 residues. Between the trimmed V and J ends, which lost 3 bases and 2 bases, there was a span of 11 bases. A process of 5'RACE template switching, which added a universal primer site and UMIs, was used to make TCR cDNA. Each CDR3 protein gets one entry after TCRdb re-called the 5' RACE reads with MiXCR. The table has about 580,000 distinct CDR3 sequences, approximately 16% seen once; the top ten hold 15% to 20%. This clonotype was detected ten times or more. As yet, its antigen is unknown. Findings and caveats of the study: Post-booster reappearance was seen for most primary-vaccination clones (around 96% CD4, roughly 88% CD8). Any FACS-sorted repertoire could hold abundant clonotypes that contaminate it from the bulk population. Few clonotypes appeared in both CD4 and CD8 compartments.

The sample was PBMCs, taken about 5 days after the first yellow fever vaccination. The sequence derives from a man between 18 and 35 years old who received the YFV17D yellow fever vaccine. The gene calls are TRBV5-1 and TRBJ1-1; unclear D gene. CDR3 protein: CASSSWTGNTEAFF. CDR3 DNA sequence: TGCGCCAGCAGCTCCTGGACCGGTAACACTGAAGCTTTCTTT.